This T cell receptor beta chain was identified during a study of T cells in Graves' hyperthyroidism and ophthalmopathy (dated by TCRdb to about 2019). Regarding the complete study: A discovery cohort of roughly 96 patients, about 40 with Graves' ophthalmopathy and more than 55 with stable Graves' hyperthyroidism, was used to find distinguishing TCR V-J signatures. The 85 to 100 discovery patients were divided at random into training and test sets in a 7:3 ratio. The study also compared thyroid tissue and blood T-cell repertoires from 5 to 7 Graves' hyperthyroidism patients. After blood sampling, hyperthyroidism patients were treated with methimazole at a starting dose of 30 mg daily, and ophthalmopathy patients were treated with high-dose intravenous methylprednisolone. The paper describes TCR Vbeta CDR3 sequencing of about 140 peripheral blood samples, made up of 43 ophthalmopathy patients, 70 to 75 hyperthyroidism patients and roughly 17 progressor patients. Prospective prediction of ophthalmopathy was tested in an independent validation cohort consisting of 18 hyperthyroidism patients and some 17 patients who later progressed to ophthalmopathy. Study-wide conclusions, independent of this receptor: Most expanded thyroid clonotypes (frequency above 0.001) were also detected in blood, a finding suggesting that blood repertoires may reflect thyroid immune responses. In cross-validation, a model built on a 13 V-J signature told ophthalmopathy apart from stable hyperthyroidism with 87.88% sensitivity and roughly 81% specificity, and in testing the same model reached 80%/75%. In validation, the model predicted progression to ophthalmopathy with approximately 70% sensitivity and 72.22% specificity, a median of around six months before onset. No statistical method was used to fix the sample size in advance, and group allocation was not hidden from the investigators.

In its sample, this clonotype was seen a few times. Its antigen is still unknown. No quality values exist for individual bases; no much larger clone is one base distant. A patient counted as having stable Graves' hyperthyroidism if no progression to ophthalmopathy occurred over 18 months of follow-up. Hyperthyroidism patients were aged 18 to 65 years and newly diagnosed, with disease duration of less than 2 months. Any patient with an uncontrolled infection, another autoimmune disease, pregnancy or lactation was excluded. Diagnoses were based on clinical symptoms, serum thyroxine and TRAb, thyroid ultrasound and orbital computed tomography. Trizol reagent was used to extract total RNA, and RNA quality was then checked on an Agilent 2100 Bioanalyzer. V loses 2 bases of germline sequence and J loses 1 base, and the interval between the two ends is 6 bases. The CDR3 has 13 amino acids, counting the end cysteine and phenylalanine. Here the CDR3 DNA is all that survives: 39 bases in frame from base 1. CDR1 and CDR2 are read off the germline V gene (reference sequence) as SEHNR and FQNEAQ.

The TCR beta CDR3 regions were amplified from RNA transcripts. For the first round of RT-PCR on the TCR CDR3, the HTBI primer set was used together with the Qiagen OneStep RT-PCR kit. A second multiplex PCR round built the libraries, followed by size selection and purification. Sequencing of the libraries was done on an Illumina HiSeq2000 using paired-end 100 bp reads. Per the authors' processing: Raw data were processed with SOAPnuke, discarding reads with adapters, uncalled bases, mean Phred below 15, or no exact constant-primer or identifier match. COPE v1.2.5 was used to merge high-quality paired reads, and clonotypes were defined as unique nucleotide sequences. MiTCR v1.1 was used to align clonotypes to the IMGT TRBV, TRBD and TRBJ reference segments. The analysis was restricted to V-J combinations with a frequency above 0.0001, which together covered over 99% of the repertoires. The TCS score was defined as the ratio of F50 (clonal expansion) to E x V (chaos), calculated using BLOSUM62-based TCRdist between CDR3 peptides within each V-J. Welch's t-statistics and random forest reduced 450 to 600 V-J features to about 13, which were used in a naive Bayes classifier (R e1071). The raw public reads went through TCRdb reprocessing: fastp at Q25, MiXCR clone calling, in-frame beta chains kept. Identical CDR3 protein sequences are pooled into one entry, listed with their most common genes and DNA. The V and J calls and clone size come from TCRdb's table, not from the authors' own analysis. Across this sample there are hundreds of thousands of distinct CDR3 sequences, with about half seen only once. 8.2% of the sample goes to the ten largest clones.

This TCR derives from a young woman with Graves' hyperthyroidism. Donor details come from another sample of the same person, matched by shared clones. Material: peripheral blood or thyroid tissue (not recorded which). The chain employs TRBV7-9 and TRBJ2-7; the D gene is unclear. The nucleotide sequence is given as TGTGCCAGCAGCTTATACACTTCCTACGAGCAGTACTTC. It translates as CASSLYTSYEQYF.